The 14 T cell receptor beta chains reported below all come from one sample, sequenced in a study of cytomegalovirus exposure and HLA in healthy donors. Use of 60 Vbeta and 13 Jbeta primers characterized the PCR. Produced via immunoSEQ multiplex PCR; TCRdb's table is partial and in-frame only. The sample has about 120,000 clones, roughly 79% seen once; the top ten hold roughly 2.4%. The sample taken for sequencing was PBMCs. These receptors were collected from a woman in her thirties or forties in good health and CMV-seronegative.

The chain carries TRBV7-3 and TRBJ2-6, with TRBD1 identical over 9 bases. Germline V CDR1 and CDR2: SGHTA, FQGTGA. The CDR3 sequence is 17 residues long. V shed 8 bases and J 2 bases; nucleotides not matched to a gene: 10. This CDR3 reads CASGRPGTGTGANVLTF. In nucleotides, the CDR3 is TGTGCCAGCGGACGTCCCGGGACAGGGACTGGGGCCAACGTCCTGACTTTC.

The gene calls are TRBV4-1 and TRBJ2-7, with a possible D match to TRBD1 (5 bases). Per germline, CDR1 MGHRA and CDR2 YSYEKL. This CDR3 contains 15 residues. V gave up 0 bases and J gave up 2 bases, with 11 bases separating them. The CDR3 loop is CASSQEGAAPYEQYF. The CDR3 nucleotides read TGCGCCAGCAGCCAAGAAGGGGCCGCCCCCTACGAGCAGTACTTC.

The rearrangement links TRBV5-5 to TRBJ1-4, with D possibly matching TRBD1 (6 bases). Trimming left V 0 bases short and J 6 bases short, with 9 bases between. The V gene's germline CDR1 is SGHKS and CDR2 YYEKEE (reference sequence). The CDR3 extends over 14 amino acids. The CDR3 nucleotides are TGTGCCAGCAGCTTGGGGACAGCCTATGAAAAACTGTTTTTT. It translates to CASSLGTAYEKLFF.

V gene TRBV11-2 combines with J gene TRBJ1-1; D might be TRBD1 (6 bases). The CDR3 is made up of 11 amino acids. Germline CDR1 is SGHAT and CDR2 is FQNNGV. Trimming stripped 5 bases from V and 8 bases from J, with 9 bases between. In nucleotides, the CDR3 is TGTGCCAGCAGCCAACAGGGCGAAGCTTTCTTT. Its translation: CASSQQGEAFF.

The V call is TRBV19, the J call TRBJ1-1; 10 nucleotides align to TRBD1. The CDR3 has 16 residues. Trimming removed 4 bases from V and 6 bases from J; junction bases left unmatched: 11. CDR1 and CDR2 (germline): LNHDA, SQIVND (reference sequence). The CDR3 is CASSKGQGEIGSEAFF. CDR3 DNA: TGTGCCAGTAGTAAAGGACAGGGGGAAATCGGGTCTGAAGCTTTCTTT.

In regard to this clone: This same CDR3 is encoded by further DNA sequences in the sample. This chain uses TRBV5-4 with TRBJ2-7; tentatively, D is TRBD2 (6 bases). The CDR3 runs 14 residues. The germline V and J ends were trimmed by 0 bases and 1 base, with 8 bases remaining between them. Germline V CDR1 and CDR2: SGHNT, YYREEE (reference sequence). The CDR3 nucleotides are TGTGCCAGCAGCTTGGCCGGGGGATCCTACGAGCAGTACTTC. Translation gives CASSLAGGSYEQYF.

This chain connects TRBV5-5 to TRBJ2-7, with D maybe TRBD2 (5 bases). V was cut by 2 bases and J by 1 base, with 10 bases left in between. CDR3 length: 14 residues. Germline V gene sequence: CDR1 SGHKS, CDR2 YYEKEE (reference sequence). CDR3 bases: TGTGCCAGCAGCTTTTGGGAGATATCCTACGAGCAGTACTTC. Amino acids: CASSFWEISYEQYF.

Comments on this clone: This specimen includes other DNA sequences encoding the same CDR3. This sequence joins TRBV5-4 and TRBJ1-1; the match to TRBD1 covers 11 bases. The CDR3 extends over 16 amino acids. The V gene's germline CDR1 is SGHNT and CDR2 YYREEE (reference sequence). V was pared by 0 bases and J by 5 bases, with 6 bases of the junction left unmatched. CDR3 in DNA: TGTGCCAGCAGCTTGGAGCAGGGACAGGGGGAAACTGAAGCTTTCTTT. Its translation: CASSLEQGQGETEAFF.

V and J are TRBV11-2 and TRBJ2-5, with D tentatively TRBD2 (5 bases). The CDR3 runs 15 residues. The germline V gene has CDR1 SGHAT and CDR2 FQNNGV. V shed 1 base and J shed 5 bases, with 14 bases lying between them. CDR3 in DNA: TGTGCCAGCAGCTTAGTGTCTAGCAGTCTGGAGACCCAGTACTTC. This codes for CASSLVSSSLETQYF.

J is TRBJ2-1 and V is TRBV4-3, with D maybe TRBD1 (5 bases). This CDR3 has 12 residues. V was clipped by 1 base and J by 10 bases, with 8 bases between them. Germline values: CDR1 LGHNA, CDR2 YSLEER. CDR3 bases: TGCGCCAGCAGCCAAGTTAGGGGAGAGCAGTTCTTC. Translation: CASSQVRGEQFF.

This chain connects TRBV6-4 to TRBJ2-2; 10 nucleotides align to TRBD1. The CDR3 spans 15 residues. Germline trimming cut 6 bases from V and 4 bases from J; bases unmatched to any gene: 5. Germline assignment: CDR1 MRHNA and CDR2 SNTAGT. CDR3 in amino acids: CASSEGQGSTGELFF. The CDR3 nucleotides are TGTGCCAGCAGCGAGGGACAGGGGAGCACCGGGGAGCTGTTTTTT.

The chain joins TRBV7-9 to TRBJ2-6; D is possibly TRBD2 (5 bases). With 2 bases removed from V and 1 base from J, the gap between germline ends came to 18 bases. CDR1 SEHNR and CDR2 FQNEAQ come from the germline V gene (reference sequence). CDR3 length equals 19 residues. CDR3 in DNA: TGTGCCAGCAGCTTATTAGGTCCGGGGTTATCATCTGGGGCCAACGTCCTGACTTTC. Translation gives CASSLLGPGLSSGANVLTF.

The chain joins TRBV5-1 to TRBJ2-3, with 8 bases that match TRBD1. Germline assignment: CDR1 SGHRS and CDR2 YFSETQ. Trimming cost V 2 bases and J 1 base; bases outside gene matches: 3. This CDR3 contains 15 residues. CDR3 loop: CASSFPGQGTDTQYF. The CDR3 nucleotides are TGCGCCAGCAGCTTTCCGGGACAGGGCACAGATACGCAGTATTTT.

The chain recombines TRBV19 with TRBJ2-7; TRBD2 agrees at 13 bases. The V segment lost 5 bases and the J segment 5 bases; nucleotides outside the gene matches: 9. The germline V gene has CDR1 LNHDA and CDR2 SQIVND (reference sequence). This CDR3 comprises 16 residues. CDR3 region: CASSPFRTSGRHEQYF. In DNA form, the CDR3 reads TGTGCCAGTAGTCCTTTCCGGACTAGCGGGAGACACGAGCAGTACTTC.